Listed below are T cell receptor beta chains from one sample, sequenced in a study of T cell repertoires in cytomegalovirus infection. For these TCRs, the target antigens are not known. Each CDR3 protein is one row after TCRdb ran MiXCR on the reads. The sample holds 450,000 to 550,000 distinct CDR3 sequences; 42% are singletons and the top ten take 43%. The source was cultured PBMCs, collected from culture after CMV antigen stimulation. The receptors stem from a human donor in good health (CMV status not recorded). Some clones in this sample may be carry-over from other donors' samples. Each CDR3 is given with its conserved first and last residue.

>TRBV4-1
CASSRRGTRDNEQFF
>TRBV7-2
CASSPSGQPQETQYF
>TRBV10-3
CAISAQGNTEAFF
>TRBV6-2/TRBV6-3
CASSYDGGFSDNEQFF
>TRBV7-8
CASSPRERASGYEQFF
>TRBV6-1
CASSEDGRVEPQHF
>TRBV7-6
CASSPLPGGTYEQYF
>TRBV20-1
CSAREDSDYCYTF
>TRBV19
CASGNYHGTQYF
>TRBV7-9
CASSSGTVSYTF
>TRBV7-6
CASSPGVGRGSPLHF
>TRBV7-9
CASSLRPGLPHENTEAFF
>TRBV6-2/TRBV6-3
CASREPGLKNTEAFF
>TRBV6-6
CASSYRGPTSSYNEQFF
>TRBV12-3/TRBV12-4
CASRGQGISGELFF
>TRBV20-1
CSARDAPRSYNEQFF
>TRBV7-2
CASSWGWQETQYF
>TRBV7-2
CASSLVGGGLTYEQYF
>TRBV7-9
CASSLAGLMDTQYF
>TRBV20-1
CSAVRSTGAFTDTQYF
>TRBV5-1
CASSTGGNTGELFF
>TRBV27
CASRRQGETQYF
>TRBV7-2
CASSPSGGADGELFF
>TRBV4-1
CASSPLPRLGLTDTQYF
>TRBV5-1
CASSRSEGEQETQYF
>TRBV5-4
CASSTYKREQGEAFF
>TRBV6-8
CASSYSLLTGGNEQFF
>TRBV7-2
CASSFTGLGNTIYF
>TRBV7-2
CASSPGQGYGYTF
>TRBV6-6
CASRRRDGFYGYTF
>TRBV7-2
CASSPSMSTDTQYF
>TRBV6-1
CASSERLAGMGTGELFF
>TRBV4-1
CASSQIGRSISGNTIYF
>TRBV3-1
CASSPGGSGVRDTQYF
>TRBV6-2/TRBV6-3
CASRRQGSQPQHF
>TRBV19
CASSIDIRAYEQYF
>TRBV7-2
CASSSKTLETQYF
>TRBV7-2
CASSPPRQVLAKNIQYF
>TRBV19
CASSINWADTEAFF
>TRBV23-1
CASSQSDSPDRNTIYF